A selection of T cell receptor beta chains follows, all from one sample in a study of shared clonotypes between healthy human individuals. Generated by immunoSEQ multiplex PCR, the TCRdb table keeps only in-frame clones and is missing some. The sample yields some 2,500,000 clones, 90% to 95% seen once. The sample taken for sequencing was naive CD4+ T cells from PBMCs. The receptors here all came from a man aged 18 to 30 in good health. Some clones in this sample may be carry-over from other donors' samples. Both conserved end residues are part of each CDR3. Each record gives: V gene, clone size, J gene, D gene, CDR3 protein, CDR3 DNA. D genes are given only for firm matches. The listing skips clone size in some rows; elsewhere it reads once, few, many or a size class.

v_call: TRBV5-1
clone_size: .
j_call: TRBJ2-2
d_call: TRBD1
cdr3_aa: CASQKQGMNTGELFF
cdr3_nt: TGCGCCAGCCAAAAACAGGGGATGAACACCGGGGAGCTGTTTTTT

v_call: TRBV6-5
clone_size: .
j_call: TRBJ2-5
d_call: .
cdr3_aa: CASSYWRSQETQYF
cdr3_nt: TGTGCCAGCAGTTACTGGCGTTCTCAAGAGACCCAGTACTTC

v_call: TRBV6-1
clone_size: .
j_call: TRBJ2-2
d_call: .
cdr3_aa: CASSEVGQGPGELFF
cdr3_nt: TGTGCCAGCAGTGAAGTAGGGCAGGGGCCCGGGGAGCTGTTTTTT

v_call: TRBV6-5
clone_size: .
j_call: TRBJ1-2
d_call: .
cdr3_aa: CASSYSRGGYTF
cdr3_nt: TGTGCCAGCAGTTACTCTAGGGGTGGCTACACCTTC

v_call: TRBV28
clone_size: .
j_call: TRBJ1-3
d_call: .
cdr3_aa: CASSLAGGTGNTIYF
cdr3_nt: TGTGCCAGCAGTCTGGCAGGTGGGACTGGAAACACCATATATTTT

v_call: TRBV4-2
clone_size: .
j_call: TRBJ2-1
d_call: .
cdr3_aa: CASSQDTSPQFF
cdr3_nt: TGTGCCAGCAGCCAAGATACTAGCCCGCAGTTCTTC

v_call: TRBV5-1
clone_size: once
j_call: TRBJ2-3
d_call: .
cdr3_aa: CASSLATTTSDTQYF
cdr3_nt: TGCGCCAGCAGCTTGGCCACTACCACGTCAGATACGCAGTATTTT

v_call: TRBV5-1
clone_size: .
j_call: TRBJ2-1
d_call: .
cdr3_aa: CASSSSAGGVSDEQFF
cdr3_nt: .

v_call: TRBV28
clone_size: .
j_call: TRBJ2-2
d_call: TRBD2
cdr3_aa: CASSPSTSGRPGELFF
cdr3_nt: TGTGCCAGCAGTCCATCGACTAGCGGGAGGCCCGGGGAGCTGTTTTTT

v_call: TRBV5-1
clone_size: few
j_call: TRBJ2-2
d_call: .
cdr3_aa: CASSLAEVAISSPGELFF
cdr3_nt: TGCGCCAGCAGCTTGGCCGAGGTAGCGATTAGTAGTCCCGGGGAGCTGTTTTTT

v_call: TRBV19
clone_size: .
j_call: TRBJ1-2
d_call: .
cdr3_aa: CASIGPGVYGYTF
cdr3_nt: TGTGCCAGTATCGGGCCAGGGGTTTATGGCTACACCTTC

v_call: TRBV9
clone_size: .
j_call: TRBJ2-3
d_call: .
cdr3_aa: CASSAGGLSTDTQYF
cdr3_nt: TGTGCCAGCAGCGCCGGGGGGCTTAGCACAGATACGCAGTATTTT

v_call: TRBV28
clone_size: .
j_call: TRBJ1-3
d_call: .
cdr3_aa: CASSLRATTGNTIYF
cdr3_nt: TGTGCCAGCAGTTTAAGGGCGACTACTGGAAACACCATATATTTT

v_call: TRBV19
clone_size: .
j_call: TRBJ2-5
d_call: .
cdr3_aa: CASSMPGTRPWETQYF
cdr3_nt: TGTGCCAGTAGTATGCCCGGGACTCGGCCTTGGGAGACCCAGTACTTC

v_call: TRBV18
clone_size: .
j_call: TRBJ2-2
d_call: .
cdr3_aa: CASSGRDFPGELFF
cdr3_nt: TGTGCCAGCTCCGGCCGGGACTTCCCCGGGGAGCTGTTTTTT

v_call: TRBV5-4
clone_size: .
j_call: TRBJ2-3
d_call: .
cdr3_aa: CASSLGGNLGADTQYF
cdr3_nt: TGTGCCAGCAGCTTGGGAGGGAACCTAGGGGCAGATACGCAGTATTTT

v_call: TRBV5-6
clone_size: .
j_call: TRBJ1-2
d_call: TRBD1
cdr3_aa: CASSLGLGQDRGYTF
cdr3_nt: TGTGCCAGCAGCTTGGGACTGGGACAGGATCGTGGCTACACCTTC

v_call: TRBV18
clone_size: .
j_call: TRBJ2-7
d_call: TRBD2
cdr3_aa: CASSPPGLGYEQYF
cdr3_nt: TGTGCCAGCTCACCGCCGGGACTAGGGTACGAGCAGTACTTC

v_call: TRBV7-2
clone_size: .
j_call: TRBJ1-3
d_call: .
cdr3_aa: CASSLGWSYDSGNTIYF
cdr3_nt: TGTGCCAGCAGCTTAGGTTGGTCGTACGACTCCGGAAACACCATATATTTT

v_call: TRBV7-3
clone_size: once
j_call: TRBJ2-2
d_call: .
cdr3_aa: CASGLGSNTGELFF
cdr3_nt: TGTGCCAGCGGCCTGGGCAGCAACACCGGGGAGCTGTTTTTT

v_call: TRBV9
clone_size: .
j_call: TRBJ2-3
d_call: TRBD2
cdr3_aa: CASSVRGTPDTQYF
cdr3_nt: TGTGCCAGCAGCGTGCGGGGGACCCCAGATACGCAGTATTTT

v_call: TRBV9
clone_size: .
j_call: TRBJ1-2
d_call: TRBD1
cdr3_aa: CASSPPGTGLSNYGYTF
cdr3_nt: TGTGCCAGCAGCCCTCCCGGGACAGGCCTGTCGAACTATGGCTACACCTTC

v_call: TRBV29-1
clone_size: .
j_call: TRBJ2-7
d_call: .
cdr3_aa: CSAGPGLSSYEQYF
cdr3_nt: TGCAGCGCCGGACCGGGGCTTTCGTCCTACGAGCAGTACTTC

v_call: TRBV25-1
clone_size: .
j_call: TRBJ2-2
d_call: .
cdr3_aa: CASSEYTLSPRGTGELFF
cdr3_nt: TGTGCCAGCAGTGAATATACCCTTTCCCCTCGAGGCACCGGGGAGCTGTTTTTT

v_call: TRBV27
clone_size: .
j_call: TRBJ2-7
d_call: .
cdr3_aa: CAREGDEQYF
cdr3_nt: TGTGCCAGGGAGGGAGACGAGCAGTACTTC

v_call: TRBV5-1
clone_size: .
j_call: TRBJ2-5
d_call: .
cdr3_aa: CASSFGSRQETQYF
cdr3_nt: TGCGCCAGCAGCTTCGGCAGTCGTCAAGAGACCCAGTACTTC

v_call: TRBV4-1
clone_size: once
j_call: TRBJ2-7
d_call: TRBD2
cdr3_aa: CASSQLAGGAYEQYF
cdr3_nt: TGCGCCAGCAGCCAACTAGCGGGGGGAGCCTACGAGCAGTACTTC

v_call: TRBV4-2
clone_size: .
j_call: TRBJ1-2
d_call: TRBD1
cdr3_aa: CASSQDRDRAFYGYTF
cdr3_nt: TGTGCCAGCAGCCAAGATCGGGACAGAGCCTTCTATGGCTACACCTTC

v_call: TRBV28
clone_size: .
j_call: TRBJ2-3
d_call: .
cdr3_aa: CASSIRTDTQYF
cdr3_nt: TGTGCCAGCAGTATCCGCACAGATACGCAGTATTTT

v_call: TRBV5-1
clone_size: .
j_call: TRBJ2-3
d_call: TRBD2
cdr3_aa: CASSSGLAAGTDTQYF
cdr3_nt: TGCGCCAGCAGCTCGGGACTAGCGGCGGGCACAGATACGCAGTATTTT

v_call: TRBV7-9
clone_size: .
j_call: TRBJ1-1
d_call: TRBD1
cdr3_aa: CASSSGQGAGTEAFF
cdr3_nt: TGTGCCAGCAGCTCAGGACAGGGGGCTGGTACTGAAGCTTTCTTT

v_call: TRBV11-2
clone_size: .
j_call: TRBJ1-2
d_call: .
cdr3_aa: CASSSGRYGYTF
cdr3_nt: TGTGCCAGCAGCTCAGGACGCTATGGCTACACCTTC

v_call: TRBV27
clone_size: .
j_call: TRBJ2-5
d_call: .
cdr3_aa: CASSLYLMGVETQYF
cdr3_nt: TGTGCCAGCAGTTTATATTTGATGGGGGTGGAGACCCAGTACTTC

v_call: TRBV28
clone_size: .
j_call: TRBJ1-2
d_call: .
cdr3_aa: CASKFSTVGYGYTF
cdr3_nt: TGTGCCAGCAAGTTCTCCACCGTAGGCTATGGCTACACCTTC

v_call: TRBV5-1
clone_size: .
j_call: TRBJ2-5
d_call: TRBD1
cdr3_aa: CASSPGQIQETQYF
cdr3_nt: TGCGCCAGCAGCCCGGGACAGATCCAAGAGACCCAGTACTTC

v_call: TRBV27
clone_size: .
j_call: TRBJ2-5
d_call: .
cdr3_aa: CASSLAGTRETQYF
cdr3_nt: TGTGCCAGCAGTTTGGCGGGGACTCGTGAGACCCAGTACTTC

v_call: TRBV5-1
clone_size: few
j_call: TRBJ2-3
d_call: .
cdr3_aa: CASSPSTDTQYF
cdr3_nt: TGCGCCAGCAGCCCGAGCACAGATACGCAGTATTTT

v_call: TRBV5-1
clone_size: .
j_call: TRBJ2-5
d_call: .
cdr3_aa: CASSGGIAALQETQYF
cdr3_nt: TGCGCCAGCAGCGGAGGTATAGCGGCCCTCCAAGAGACCCAGTACTTC

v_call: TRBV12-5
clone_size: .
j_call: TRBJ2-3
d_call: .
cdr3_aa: CASGPRGSPDTQYF
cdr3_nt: TGTGCTAGTGGTCCCCGGGGGTCCCCAGATACGCAGTATTTT

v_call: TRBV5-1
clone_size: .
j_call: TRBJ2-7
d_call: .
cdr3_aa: CASSFSVAYEQYF
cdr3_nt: TGCGCCAGCAGCTTCTCAGTCGCCTACGAGCAGTACTTC

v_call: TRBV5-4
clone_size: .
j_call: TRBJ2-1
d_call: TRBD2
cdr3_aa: CASSTGLAGVYNEQFF
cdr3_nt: TGTGCCAGCAGCACGGGACTAGCGGGAGTGTACAATGAGCAGTTCTTC

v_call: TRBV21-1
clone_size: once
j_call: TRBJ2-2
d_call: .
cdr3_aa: CASSTLTSGNNTGELFF
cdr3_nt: TGTGCCAGCAGCACCTTAACTAGCGGAAATAACACCGGGGAGCTGTTTTTT

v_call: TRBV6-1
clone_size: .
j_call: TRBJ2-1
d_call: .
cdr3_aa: CASNYQGEGGNEQFF
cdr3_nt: TGTGCCAGCAACTATCAGGGGGAGGGTGGCAATGAGCAGTTCTTC

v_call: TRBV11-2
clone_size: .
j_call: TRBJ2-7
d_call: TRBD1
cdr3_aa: CASSWTGQLEYEQYF
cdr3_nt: TGTGCCAGCAGCTGGACGGGACAGCTAGAGTACGAGCAGTACTTC

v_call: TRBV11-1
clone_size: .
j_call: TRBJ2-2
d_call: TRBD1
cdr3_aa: CASSYRSGTEGTGELFF
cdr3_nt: TGTGCCAGCAGCTACCGTTCCGGGACAGAGGGCACCGGGGAGCTGTTTTTT

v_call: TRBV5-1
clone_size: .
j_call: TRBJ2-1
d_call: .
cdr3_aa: CASSSDAPYNEQFF
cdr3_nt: TGCGCCAGCAGCTCCGACGCCCCCTACAATGAGCAGTTCTTC

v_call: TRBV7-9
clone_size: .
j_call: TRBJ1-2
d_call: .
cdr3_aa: CASSLAAGGYGYTF
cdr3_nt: TGTGCCAGCAGCTTAGCAGCGGGCGGCTATGGCTACACCTTC

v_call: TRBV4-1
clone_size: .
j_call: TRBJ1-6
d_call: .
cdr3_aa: CASSQEPPGRSSYNSPLHF
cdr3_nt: TGCGCCAGCAGCCAAGAGCCTCCGGGACGGAGCTCCTATAATTCACCCCTCCACTTT